These 10 T cell receptor beta chains came from one sample sequenced in a study of early T cells in non-severe SARS-CoV-2 infection. TCRdb processed the 5' RACE reads anew with MiXCR; each CDR3 protein has one entry. This repertoire shows under 40,000 distinct CDR3 sequences, approximately 6.1% found once; its top ten account for 4.8%. What was sequenced was whole blood. These receptors were collected from an adult who was a healthcare worker with PCR-confirmed SARS-CoV-2 infection or an uninfected control (not recorded which).

The rearrangement uses TRBV29-1 and TRBJ2-1, with 10 bases lining up with TRBD2. The CDR3 extends over 13 amino acids. Unmatched junction bases numbered 5, after V lost 4 bases and J lost 8 bases. Germline loops: CDR1 SQVTM, CDR2 ANQGSEA. The CDR3 nucleotides read TGCAGCGTTGGGCTAGCGGGAGACGATGAGCAGTTCTTC. Residues: CSVGLAGDDEQFF.

The sample holds many counts of this clonotype. J is TRBJ2-1 and V is TRBV2, with D perhaps being TRBD1 or TRBD2 (5 bases each). Germline CDR1 SNHLY, CDR2 FYNNEI. V was cut by 4 bases and J by 4 bases, with 14 bases left in between. This CDR3 is 15 amino acids long. The CDR3 loop is CASSADSGRYNEQFF. The CDR3 DNA sequence: TGTGCCAGCAGTGCGGACTCAGGGCGTTACAATGAGCAGTTCTTC.

This clonotype was recorded many times. The V call is TRBV20-1, the J call TRBJ2-7; TRBD2 matches 11 bases. This CDR3 has 18 residues. Germline V gene data show CDR1 as DFQATT and CDR2 as SNEGSKA (reference sequence). After removal of 1 base from V and 0 bases from J, the junction contained 11 bases not matched to a gene. The CDR3 DNA is TGCAGTGCTAGAGTCCCGACCCTGCTAGCGGGAGGCTCCTACGAGCAGTACTTC. This encodes CSARVPTLLAGGSYEQYF.

This clonotype was picked up many times. J is TRBJ2-7 and V is TRBV5-1; D is possibly TRBD2 (6 bases). The V end lost 0 bases, the J end lost 2 bases, and 9 bases lay between the germline ends. The germline CDR1 and CDR2 sequences are SGHRS and YFSETQ. CDR3 length: 14 amino acids. The CDR3 bases are TGCGCCAGCAGCTTGGAAGCGGGCCCCTACGAGCAGTACTTC. Protein sequence: CASSLEAGPYEQYF.

This clonotype was counted between two and nine times. The chain has TRBV20-1 and TRBJ2-3; D is unresolved. There are 16 residues in the CDR3. V was cut by 5 bases and J by 0 bases, with 18 bases left in between. The germline CDR1 and CDR2 sequences are DFQATT and SNEGSKA (reference sequence). DNA for the CDR3: TGCAGTGCTTCTCAGGCAGCCACACCTAGCACAGATACGCAGTATTTT. This encodes CSASQAATPSTDTQYF.

This clonotype was seen many times. The chain combines TRBV6-5 with TRBJ1-2, with D maybe TRBD1 (5 bases). V shed 4 bases and J shed 6 bases, with 9 bases lying between them. This CDR3 region has 12 residues. The germline V gene encodes CDR1 MNHEY and CDR2 SVGAGI. As DNA, the CDR3 is TGTGCCAGCAGTTGGGACGGAGATGGCTACACCTTC. It codes for CASSWDGDGYTF.

This clonotype has a count of ten or more. J is TRBJ1-1 and V is TRBV7-2; D is possibly TRBD1 (5 bases). The CDR3 loop spans 12 amino acids. The V and J ends lost 1 base and 11 bases respectively, with 11 bases between them. Germline V gives CDR1 SGHTA, CDR2 FQGNSA. This CDR3 is CASSLEGRGAFF. CDR3 DNA sequence: TGTGCCAGCAGCTTAGAGGGCCGGGGGGCTTTCTTT.

This clonotype came up many times. The chain is built from TRBV19 and TRBJ2-1, with D possibly being TRBD2 (6 bases). Germline V gene data show CDR1 as LNHDA and CDR2 as SQIVND (reference sequence). V was shortened by 6 bases and J by 9 bases, with 30 bases between the two germline ends. This CDR3 has 18 residues. The CDR3 DNA reads TGTGCCAGTAGCCGGACCGAGGTCGGGAGCCGGGGGTTTTTTGAGCAGTTCTTC. Its translation is CASSRTEVGSRGFFEQFF. The whole variable domain, remainder taken from reference TRBV19 and TRBJ2-1, is DGGITQSPKYLFRKEGQNVTLSCEQNLNHDAMYWYRQDPGQGLRLIYYSQIVNDFQKGDIAEGYSVSREKKESFPLTVTSAQKNPTAFYLCASSRTEVGSRGFFEQFFGPGTRLTVL.

This clonotype showed up many times. This sequence joins TRBV10-3 and TRBJ2-3; TRBD1 or TRBD2 may be the D gene (5 bases each). V lost 7 bases, J lost 2 bases, and 13 bases lay in between. The CDR3 extends over 14 amino acids. Germline values: CDR1 ENHRY, CDR2 SYGVKD. The CDR3 bases are TGTGCCATCAATGGACGGGGACCCACAGATACGCAGTATTTT. Translating it yields CAINGRGPTDTQYF.

This clonotype has at least ten counts. The CDR3 protein is CSALGTPNQPQHF. In DNA form, the CDR3 reads TGCAGTGCTCTTGGGACACCCAATCAGCCCCAGCATTTT. The rearrangement joins TRBV20-1 to TRBJ1-5, with D perhaps TRBD1 (6 bases). CDR1 and CDR2 from the germline V gene are DFQATT and SNEGSKA (reference sequence). Trimming took 5 bases from V and 3 from J, leaving 11 bases between them. The CDR3 extends over 13 amino acids.